This paragraph covers one T cell receptor beta chain sequence. The junction shows a germline mismatch at one end, possibly a read error. As originally analysed: The authors estimated nucleated cell counts from reference gene primer amplification. Repertoires were generated with immunoSEQ multiplex PCR, while TCRdb's copy carries only in-frame clones and drops some. V and J calls and clone size are given by that table; D and trimming were obtained from the DNA. The repertoire holds about 41,000 clones, around 86% seen once, with around 40% in the top ten. The entry originates in a study of blood T cell repertoires in COVID-19. Study overall: COVID-19 samples collected from the United States, Italy and Spain covered acute and convalescent phases. In each case, the material was cDNA or gDNA derived from T cells, B-cell-depleted T cells, or PBMCs.

The CDR3 is 15 amino acids. From germline, CDR1 is SGHRS and CDR2 YFSETQ. Material for sequencing was peripheral blood. The chain is built from TRBV5-1 and TRBJ2-3, with 14 nucleotides matching TRBD2. The TCR originated in a woman of 80 years or more with acute or convalescent COVID-19. This CDR3 reads CASRLGLAGADTQYF. For the CDR3, the DNA is TGCGCCAGCAGATTGGGACTAGCGGGGGCAGATACGCAGTATTTT.